These 17 T cell receptor beta chains were sequenced from one sample in a study of PD-1 blockade in classical Hodgkin lymphoma. Time point meaning: newly diagnosed, previously untreated cHL patient sample. Profiled with immunoSEQ multiplex PCR; TCRdb holds only in-frame clones, not every one. The sample lists about 25,000 clones, 94% occurring once. The sample taken for sequencing was peripheral blood mononuclear cells (PBMCs). The source is a human donor with classical Hodgkin lymphoma.

The rearrangement uses TRBV7-2 and TRBJ2-7; 8 nucleotides agree with TRBD1. Germline CDR1 and CDR2: SGHTA and FQGNSA. V trimming: 5 bases; J trimming: 3 bases; junction bases outside the gene matches: 6. The CDR3 extends over 14 amino acids. CDR3 residues: CASSAPGGIYEQYF. CDR3 nucleotide sequence: TGTGCCAGCAGCGCTCCAGGGGGCATCTACGAGCAGTACTTC.

The rearrangement joins TRBV7-9 to TRBJ1-1, with a possible D match to TRBD1 (6 bases). Germline values: CDR1 SEHNR, CDR2 FQNEAQ (reference sequence). This CDR3 is 14 amino acids long. V lost 0 bases and J lost 10, with 15 bases in between. For the CDR3, the DNA is TGTGCCAGCAGCTTAGCGGGTGACAGGCCGAGAGCTTTCTTT. Its protein product is CASSLAGDRPRAFF.

The chain is built from TRBV7-9 and TRBJ1-3; D not certain. Germline loops: CDR1 SEHNR, CDR2 FQNEAQ (reference sequence). The CDR3 spans 15 residues. The V and J ends lost 1 base and 0 bases respectively, with 7 bases between them. CDR3 in amino acids: CASSLGESSGNTIYF. The CDR3 DNA reads as TGTGCCAGCAGCTTAGGCGAGAGCTCTGGAAACACCATATATTTT.

The V and J genes are TRBV5-1 and TRBJ1-5; 7 bases match TRBD1. V trimming: 2 bases; J trimming: 3 bases; junction bases outside the gene matches: 5. The CDR3 has 15 amino acids. Germline V gene sequence: CDR1 SGHRS, CDR2 YFSETQ. The CDR3 nucleotides read TGCGCCAGCAGCTTTGGGGACAGCTACAATCAGCCCCAGCATTTT. It encodes CASSFGDSYNQPQHF. Looking up the rest from reference TRBV5-1 and TRBJ1-5 gives the full variable domain: KAGVTQTPRYLIKTRGQQVTLSCSPISGHRSVSWYQQTPGQGLQFLFEYFSETQRNKGNFPGRFSGRQFSNSRSEMNVSTLELGDSALYLCASSFGDSYNQPQHFGDGTRLSIL.

The chain couples TRBV4-2 to TRBJ1-1; D ambiguous. The CDR3 loop spans 14 amino acids. CDR1 is LGHNA and CDR2 is YNFKEQ in the germline V gene. V lost 0 bases, J lost 0 bases, and 5 bases lay in between. DNA of the CDR3: TGTGCCAGCAGCCAAGAGACGGTGAACACTGAAGCTTTCTTT. Its translation is CASSQETVNTEAFF.

The count of this clone is one. The chain joins TRBV10-3 to TRBJ2-5, with 9 bases that match TRBD1. The V and J ends lost 8 bases and 5 bases, in that order; junction bases with no gene match: 3. Germline CDR1 ENHRY, CDR2 SYGVKD. The CDR3 extends over 12 amino acids. CDR3 amino acids: CAIGQGSETQYF. The CDR3 DNA reads TGTGCCATCGGACAGGGGAGCGAGACCCAGTACTTC.

J is TRBJ2-7 and V is TRBV11-1; 9 nucleotides line up with TRBD1. Germline V gives CDR1 SGHAT, CDR2 FQDESV (reference sequence). V trimming: 3 bases; J trimming: 6 bases; junction bases outside the gene matches: 6. CDR3 length: 14 amino acids. The CDR3 protein is CASSFRRQGGEQYF. DNA of the CDR3: TGTGCCAGCAGCTTTAGGAGACAGGGGGGCGAGCAGTACTTC. The variable domain in full, completed from reference TRBV11-1 and TRBJ2-7, reads EAEVAQSPRYKITEKSQAVAFWCDPISGHATLYWYRQILGQGPELLVQFQDESVVDDSQLPKDRFSAERLKGVDSTLKIQPAELGDSAMYLCASSFRRQGGEQYFGPGTRLTVT.

The chain employs TRBV19 and TRBJ2-7; possible D gene TRBD2, 5 bases. The germline V gene has CDR1 LNHDA and CDR2 SQIVND (reference sequence). Trimming pared 1 base from V and 5 bases from J, leaving 9 bases between. CDR3 size: 13 residues. CDR3 loop: CASSIARGDEQYF. The CDR3 nucleotides read TGTGCCAGTAGTATAGCCCGGGGAGACGAGCAGTACTTC.

The chain combines TRBV7-2 with TRBJ2-1, with D unresolved. CDR1 and CDR2 (germline): SGHTA, FQGNSA. The V and J ends lost 4 bases and 9 bases respectively, with 10 bases between them. The CDR3 extends over 12 amino acids. CDR3 sequence reads: CASSSRPPEQFF. CDR3 bases: TGTGCCAGCAGCTCAAGGCCCCCTGAGCAGTTCTTC.

This clone was counted once. The CDR3 DNA reads as TGTGCCAGCAGTAAACCGGGACAGGGATTTAGTAATGAGCAGTTCTTC. It specifies CASSKPGQGFSNEQFF. The rearrangement links TRBV27 to TRBJ2-1; 9 positions match TRBD1. V lost 5 bases and J lost 7; bases outside the gene matches: 12. From germline, CDR1 is MNHEY and CDR2 SMNVEV (reference sequence). The CDR3 length is 16 residues.

The rearrangement uses TRBV14 and TRBJ1-1; D is possibly TRBD1 (5 bases). Trimming cost V 1 base and J 5 bases, with 14 bases left between them. The CDR3 spans 15 residues. Germline CDR1 and CDR2: SGHDN and FVKESK. The CDR3 DNA reads TGTGCCAGCAGCCAAGTATTGGGGGGTGGGACTGAAGCTTTCTTT. This encodes CASSQVLGGGTEAFF. The full variable domain, rest sourced from reference TRBV14 and TRBJ1-1, is EAGVTQFPSHSVIEKGQTVTLRCDPISGHDNLYWYRRVMGKEIKFLLHFVKESKQDESGMPNNRFLAERTGGTYSTLKVQPAELEDSGVYFCASSQVLGGGTEAFFGQGTRLTVV.

The chain uses TRBV5-1 and TRBJ2-2; a weak D match, TRBD1 (6 bases). Between the trimmed V and J ends, which lost 7 bases and 2 bases, there was a span of 12 bases. The CDR3 contains 14 residues. Germline V lookup: CDR1 SGHRS, CDR2 YFSETQ. This CDR3 is CASSGTPNTGELFF. The CDR3 coding sequence is TGCGCCAGCTCCGGGACACCTAACACCGGGGAGCTGTTTTTT. Filled out from reference TRBV5-1 and TRBJ2-2, the complete variable domain reads KAGVTQTPRYLIKTRGQQVTLSCSPISGHRSVSWYQQTPGQGLQFLFEYFSETQRNKGNFPGRFSGRQFSNSRSEMNVSTLELGDSALYLCASSGTPNTGELFFGEGSRLTVL.

The chain is built from TRBV7-2 and TRBJ1-1; the D is unclear. Trimming pared 4 bases from V and 0 bases from J, leaving 12 bases between. The germline V gene has CDR1 SGHTA and CDR2 FQGNSA. The length of the CDR3 is 15 residues. The CDR3 reads CASSSLVRVNTEAFF. In DNA, the CDR3 is TGTGCCAGCAGCTCCCTCGTCAGAGTGAACACTGAAGCTTTCTTT.

The chain combines TRBV27 with TRBJ2-1; 13 positions agree with TRBD2. This CDR3 is built from 16 residues. V shed 5 bases and J 4 bases; nucleotides not matched to a gene: 5. Germline V CDR1 and CDR2: MNHEY, SMNVEV (reference sequence). The CDR3 loop is CASSKRLAGGYNEQFF. CDR3 bases: TGTGCCAGCAGTAAAAGACTAGCGGGGGGATACAATGAGCAGTTCTTC.

The chain has TRBV11-2 and TRBJ1-1; the D gene is possibly TRBD1 (5 bases). CDR1 and CDR2 from the germline V gene are SGHAT and FQNNGV. The CDR3 spans 15 residues. V shed 0 bases and J shed 2 bases, with 10 bases lying between them. The CDR3 protein is CASSLDLGANTEAFF. In nucleotides, the CDR3 is TGTGCCAGCAGCTTAGATCTCGGGGCAAACACTGAAGCTTTCTTT.

V usage is TRBV6-6 and J usage is TRBJ1-2; 9 nucleotides match TRBD1. Losses at the gene ends were 5 bases for V and 2 bases for J; bases not matched to a gene: 3. CDR1 and CDR2 (germline): MNHNY, SVGAGI (reference sequence). The CDR3 runs 14 residues. The CDR3 DNA reads as TGTGCCAGCAGTGGACAGGGGTCCAACTATGGCTACACCTTC. Translation gives CASSGQGSNYGYTF.

This clone appeared once. The V and J genes are TRBV7-2 and TRBJ1-1; no clear D. CDR3 length: 15 residues. Germline assignment: CDR1 SGHTA and CDR2 FQGNSA. Trimming removed 0 bases at V and 2 bases at J, with 10 bases between. The CDR3 spells CASSLAAPVNTEAFF. DNA for the CDR3: TGTGCCAGCAGCTTAGCCGCTCCGGTAAACACTGAAGCTTTCTTT.